This T cell receptor (beta chain) came from a study of Graves' ophthalmopathy and Graves' hyperthyroidism. Study findings and constraints: Both a roughly 70% sensitivity and an approximately 75% specificity characterized the model's predictions of ophthalmopathy progression.

The CDR3 has 14 residues. Germline CDR1 KGHSH, CDR2 LQKENI. The V end lost 8 bases, the J end lost 5 bases, and 15 bases lay between the germline ends. RNA transcripts yielded amplified TCR beta CDR3 regions. HTBI primers served in a first-round RT-PCR, which a second-round multiplex PCR followed. TCRdb analysed the multiplex PCR reads with MiXCR anew, one entry per CDR3 protein. The sample yields 300,000 to 400,000 distinct CDR3 sequences, 15% to 20% seen once. Turning to this clonotype: Antigen specificity is unknown.

The V gene is TRBV18, the J gene TRBJ2-2, with D possibly matching TRBD2 (6 bases). The sequencing sample was made of peripheral blood. This TCR was sampled from an adult man with Graves' ophthalmopathy. The CDR3 nucleotides read TGTGCCAGCGAATCCGGGACTCCGACCGGGGAGCTGTTTTTT. Residues: CASESGTPTGELFF.